This T cell receptor (beta chain) stems from a study of shared clonotypes between healthy human individuals. Study at large: The composition of the donors was two women and a few men aged 18 to 49. Notes on the study in general: Donor scarcity curtailed the genetic and exposure-history diversity represented herein. Memory subsets generally showed smaller estimated richness than naive subsets did.

The assay was immunoSEQ multiplex PCR, and TCRdb's table has in-frame clones only and misses some. The sample has millions of clones, around 93% seen once. CDR1 and CDR2 (germline): SNHLY, FYNNEI. The CDR3 runs 14 residues. V lost 8 bases to trimming and J lost 2 bases, with 15 bases between them. Worth noting for this clone: Its antigen is as yet unknown.

CD45RO-negative CD8 cells positively selected for CCR7 made up the naive population, which excluded terminally differentiated effector memory CD45RA+ cells. The sequenced material came from naive CD8+ T cells from PBMCs. The chain carries TRBV2 and TRBJ2-5; D possibly corresponds to TRBD2 (5 bases). This TCR was recovered from a man aged 18 to 30 in good health. Some clones in this sample may be carry-over from other donors' samples. CDR3 in DNA: TGTGCCAGCCGTAGCGCATTCCTTCAAGAGACCCAGTACTTC. Translation: CASRSAFLQETQYF.